What follows describes a single T cell receptor (beta chain). The table lists this clonotype with a few counts. No antigen is known for it. Per-nucleotide qualities are absent, and no much larger clonotype sits a single base away. According to the study, the label for this sample's time point signals: pre-sensitization, week 0. The treatment or condition label here, explained by the study, means: therapeutic diphenylcyclopropenone sensitization with weekly scalp DPC. At every patch-test visit, the blood draw took place before the patch test was put on. Patients were eligible if aged 18 to 70, diagnosed with alopecia and judged suitable for DPC therapy, and pregnant patients were excluded. Total RNA was isolated from unfractionated whole blood collected in Tempus Blood RNA tubes. The sample is drawn from a study of human T cells and chemical hapten exposure (dated by TCRdb to about 2021). Regarding the research as a whole: For sensitization, 2% DPC in acetone was applied to a 2 cm by 2 cm area of upper inner arm skin. Patients additionally received weekly therapeutic DPC doses to the scalp throughout the approximately 22-week study period. Patch testing on the upper back used Finn chambers containing 0.01% DPC, with scoring done after 6 days according to International Contact Dermatitis Research Group standards. The mostly female patient cohort included alopecia areata with under or over 50% scalp involvement, alopecia totalis and alopecia universalis. The libraries were sequenced as a pool, and the TCR yield per sample differed mostly because of small variations in library volumes within the pool. The study tracked peripheral blood TCR repertoire changes in vivo during primary and secondary sensitization to the hapten diphenylcyclopropenone (DPC) in alopecia patients. Patient blood was sampled pre-sensitization (week 0) and at 2, 6 and about 24 weeks after DPC sensitization. About 29 alopecia patients gave blood for TCR sequencing at one to four time points (pre-sensitization, 2, 6 and 24 weeks). Findings and caveats that apply to the study as a whole: Repeated subsampling changed both the strength of the expansion versus patch-test correlation and the threshold at which that correlation became significant. DPC sensitization did not change the number of TCRs with a frequency above 1 in 1000, and there was no evidence of changes in global repertoire structure. Alopecia, a presumed autoimmune disease, was present in all patients, so the immune response of the patients might differ from that of healthy individuals. The number of PT1 expanded TCRs positively correlated with patch test score, significant at thresholds 8, 16 and 32 but not 4. Compared with pre-sensitization or healthy control sets, expanded TCRs formed significantly more large CDR3 similarity clusters, which is consistent with antigen-driven responses.

Library prep was done by RACE. Reads for this sample came from a NextSeq 500. Library preparation attached unique molecular identifiers to individual cDNA molecules for quantitative, reproducible TCR counting. From each blood RNA sample, both TCR alpha and TCR beta chains were sequenced. Processing in the source paper ran as follows. A median of around 96,000 TCRs per sample was observed, with a range of 23,224 to 690,600. V, J and CDR3 annotation of the TCR reads was performed with the Decombinator software suite. For PS versus PT1 abundance plots, all samples were subsampled to the same number of TCRs (28,000). TCRs were defined as expanded if absent before sensitization and observed at least eight times at the 2-week time point. TCRdb applied fastp at Q25 and MiXCR to the public reads, then kept only in-frame beta chains. Entries are consolidated by CDR3 protein sequence, retaining the most common genes and DNA. The V and J calls here are based on TCRdb, not the publication. The sample contains about 250,000 distinct CDR3 sequences, around 7.7% of them found a single time. The top ten clones comprise about 1.1% of the sample.

This sequence originates from a man between 18 and 29 years old with alopecia areata. Some clones in this sample may be carry-over from other donors' samples. The starting material was whole blood, obtained in connection with sensitization to the hapten diphenylcyclopropenone (DPC).

CDR3 sequence: CASSYGLGRSETQYF. The nucleotide sequence reads TGTGCCAGCAGTTACGGATTGGGACGAAGTGAGACCCAGTACTTC. The chain uses TRBV6-5 and TRBJ2-5; the D element might be TRBD1 or TRBD2, as each aligns at 5 bases. The V and J ends are trimmed by 2 bases and 5 bases, leaving 15 bases between them. From the germline V gene, CDR1 is MNHEY and CDR2 is SVGAGI. The CDR3 runs 15 amino acids, cysteine and phenylalanine included. Only the CDR3 part of the read is kept: 45 bases, read in frame from the first base.